What follows is one TCR beta chain and its context. Antigen unknown. TCR cDNA, made by 5'RACE template switching, carried an added universal primer site and UMIs. TCRdb reprocessed the 5' RACE reads via MiXCR and lists one record per CDR3 protein. The sample has hundreds of thousands of distinct CDR3 sequences, approximately 19% seen once; the top ten hold 15% to 20%. V was pared by 0 bases and J by 0 bases, with 3 bases of the junction left unmatched. The CDR3 runs 17 residues. The germline V gene has CDR1 MNHEY and CDR2 SVGAGI. This sample was included in a study of T cells after yellow fever vaccination. Study background: Fractions with few cells were prepared using SMART-Seq v4 Ultra Low Input. Study conclusions and caveats: Contaminants from the bulk population, in the form of abundant clonotypes, could be found in FACS-sorted repertoires. Primary-vaccination clones mostly resurfaced post-booster (less than 98% CD4, approximately 90% CD8).

Sequencing was performed on PBMCs, taken before the yellow fever booster vaccination. The chain carries TRBV6-5 and TRBJ2-3, with TRBD1 matching 10 bases. The receptor was derived from a man between 18 and 35 years old who received the YFV17D yellow fever vaccine. CDR3 nucleotides: TGTGCCAGCAGTTACTCGAAGGGACAGGGGAGCACAGATACGCAGTATTTT. It translates to CASSYSKGQGSTDTQYF.